This passage covers 10 T cell receptor beta chains from one sample sequenced in a study of OX40 agonist ivuxolimab in advanced cancers. TCRdb's copy holds only in-frame clones and misses some; the assay was immunoSEQ multiplex PCR. Among about 19,000 clones listed, around 80% were seen once. Sequencing used CD4+ or CD8+ T cells sorted from blood, obtained in a trial of the OX40 agonist ivuxolimab. The source is an adult with an advanced solid tumor such as melanoma, head and neck, liver or kidney cancer.

The rearrangement joins TRBV4-1 to TRBJ2-7; D remains ambiguous. The CDR3 covers 14 residues. Trimming cost V 4 bases and J 2 bases, with 12 bases left between them. CDR1 is MGHRA, CDR2 YSYEKL, per germline. DNA for the CDR3: TGCGCCAGCAGCCGCGTGGCAGGAGCCTACGAGCAGTACTTC. Translation gives CASSRVAGAYEQYF.

The chain has TRBV19 and TRBJ2-7, with D tentatively TRBD1 (5 bases). The CDR3 is 14 residues long. CDR1 and CDR2 from the germline V gene are LNHDA and SQIVND (reference sequence). V lost 7 bases, J lost 2 bases, and 15 bases lay in between. CDR3 sequence: CASTSWEGAYEQYF. The CDR3 DNA follows: TGTGCCAGTACCTCCTGGGAAGGGGCCTACGAGCAGTACTTC.

The chain combines TRBV9 with TRBJ2-3; TRBD2 matches at 10 bases. The ends lost 0 bases at V and 5 bases at J; junction bases unmatched: 0. The germline gives CDR1 SGDLS, CDR2 YYNGEE. This CDR3 is 14 amino acids long. CDR3 loop: CASSVGLAGDTQYF. DNA for the CDR3: TGTGCCAGCAGCGTAGGACTAGCGGGAGATACGCAGTATTTT.

The rearrangement joins TRBV25-1 to TRBJ2-2; D remains ambiguous. The V gene lost 3 bases and the J gene lost 4 bases, with 12 bases spanning the gap. The CDR3 loop spans 15 amino acids. Germline V gives CDR1 MGHDK, CDR2 SYGVNS. The CDR3 DNA reads TGTGCCAGCAGTGATGTGGGATCTATCACCGGGGAGCTGTTTTTT. This codes for CASSDVGSITGELFF.

As to this clone: The same CDR3 is also encoded by other DNA sequences in this sample. This chain connects TRBV6-1 to TRBJ1-5; D possibly corresponds to TRBD1 (6 bases). V lost 3 bases and J lost 7, with 16 bases in between. The CDR3 extends over 15 amino acids. Germline CDR1 and CDR2: MNHNS and SASEGT. Written as DNA, the CDR3 is TGTGCCAGCAGTGACGCGGGGGGCGCGGGGCAGCCCCAGCATTTT. This gives the protein CASSDAGGAGQPQHF.

The genes are TRBV11-2 and TRBJ2-7; D gene uncertain. The CDR3 has 12 amino acids. V was shortened by 7 bases and J by 5 bases, with 12 bases between the two germline ends. Germline CDR1 and CDR2: SGHAT and FQNNGV. CDR3 nucleotides: TGTGCCAGCACCCTTTTGGAGAACGAGCAGTACTTC. Protein: CASTLLENEQYF.

The chain combines TRBV10-3 with TRBJ1-1; D is unresolved. Trimming cost V 11 bases and J 6 bases, with 13 bases left between them. Germline V gives CDR1 ENHRY, CDR2 SYGVKD. The CDR3 extends over 11 amino acids. The CDR3 coding sequence is TGTGCCTCAAGGGAGGCCGCTGAAGCTTTCTTT. Its translation: CASREAAEAFF.

The chain is built from TRBV4-3 and TRBJ2-3, with no clear D. This CDR3 spans 14 amino acids. The V gene lost 0 bases and the J gene lost 4 bases, with 8 bases spanning the gap. CDR1 is LGHNA, CDR2 YSLEER, per germline. The CDR3 loop is CASSQEERADTQYF. The CDR3 DNA follows: TGCGCCAGCAGCCAAGAAGAAAGGGCAGATACGCAGTATTTT.

The count of this clone is one. The chain joins TRBV5-1 to TRBJ2-5; D unclear. The end of the DNA aligns better with TRBJ2-7, so the J call may be wrong. This CDR3 has 15 amino acids. Germline values: CDR1 SGHRS, CDR2 YFSETQ. The CDR3 coding sequence is TGCGCCAGCAGCTGGCTGACTGGAAGATCCTACGAGCAGTACTTC. Protein product: CASSWLTGRSYEQYF.

CDR3 region: CASSPPPGSNTGELFF. CDR3 DNA sequence: TGTGCCAGCTCACCACCCCCGGGCTCGAACACCGGGGAGCTGTTTTTT. V is TRBV18 and J is TRBJ2-2; D is unclear. Between the trimmed V and J ends, which lost 0 bases and 0 bases, there was a span of 8 bases. CDR1 is KGHSH and CDR2 is LQKENI in the germline V gene. CDR3 size: 16 residues.